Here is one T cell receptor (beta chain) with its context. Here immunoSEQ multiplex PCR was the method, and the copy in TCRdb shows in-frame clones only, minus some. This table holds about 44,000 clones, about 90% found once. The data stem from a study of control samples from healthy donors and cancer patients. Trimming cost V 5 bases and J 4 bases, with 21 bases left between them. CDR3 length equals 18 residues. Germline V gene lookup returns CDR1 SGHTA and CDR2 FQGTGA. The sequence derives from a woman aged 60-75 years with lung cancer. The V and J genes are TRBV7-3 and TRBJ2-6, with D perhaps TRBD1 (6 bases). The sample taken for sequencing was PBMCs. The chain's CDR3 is CASSPNLPTGFGANVLTF. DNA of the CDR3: TGTGCCAGCAGCCCCAACCTTCCCACAGGGTTCGGGGCCAACGTCCTGACTTTC.